These 5 T cell receptor beta chains were all obtained from the same sample, sequenced in a study of read filtering for tumor transcriptome and immune sequencing. Molecular barcoded adaptors covering alpha/delta and beta/gamma chains were used on 400 ng RNA. TCRdb ran MiXCR on the reads and lists one entry per CDR3 protein. The sample lists around 130,000 distinct CDR3 sequences, 13% seen once, with 7.5% to 10% in the top ten. The sequenced material came from a population of CD138-negative cells sorted from bone marrow. These receptors were collected from a donor aged 40 or older with multiple myeloma.

In this sample, this clonotype turned up many times. The genes are TRBV20-1 and TRBJ1-2; 7 nucleotides align to TRBD1. The CDR3 contains 14 residues. J was trimmed by 3 bases and V by 2 bases; bases with no gene match: 6. Per the germline V gene, CDR1 is DFQATT and CDR2 is SNEGSKA (reference sequence). CDR3 in amino acids: CSARTGTAYYGYTF. CDR3 DNA: TGCAGTGCTAGAACAGGGACAGCCTACTATGGCTACACCTTC.

At least ten counts were recorded for this clonotype. This chain links TRBV30 with TRBJ2-1, with 11 bases aligning to TRBD2. V trimming: 0 bases; J trimming: 8 bases; junction bases outside the gene matches: 12. CDR1 and CDR2 (germline): GTSNPN, SVGIG (reference sequence). The CDR3 runs 17 residues. The CDR3 DNA reads as TGTGCCTGGAGTGTGTCTCGTCTAGCGGGGGGCCAAGATGAGCAGTTCTTC. Amino acids: CAWSVSRLAGGQDEQFF.

A note on this clonotype: Since a much larger clone is just one base distant, this may be a read error. The J gene is TRBJ1-1, the V gene TRBV6-2 or TRBV6-3; 8 bases are shared with TRBD1. Per germline, CDR1 MNHEY and CDR2 SVGEGT. The CDR3 length is 15 residues. For the CDR3, the DNA is TGTGCCAGCAGTTACCAGGACAGGGTGAACACTGAAGCTCTCTTT. This codes for CASSYQDRVNTEALF.

This clonotype has a handful of counts. This chain links TRBV4-1 with TRBJ1-5; D remains ambiguous. The length of the CDR3 is 13 residues. CDR1 is MGHRA and CDR2 is YSYEKL in the germline V gene. The V end lost 6 bases, the J end lost 6 bases, and 12 bases lay between the germline ends. This CDR3 is CASSPRVTQPQHF. CDR3 DNA: TGCGCCAGCAGTCCAAGAGTGACTCAGCCCCAGCATTTT.

This clonotype was observed at least ten times. This rearrangement joins TRBV6-1 to TRBJ1-6, with TRBD1 matching over 7 bases. The CDR3 sequence is 13 residues long. V shed 10 bases and J 12 bases; nucleotides not matched to a gene: 12. Germline-derived CDR1 and CDR2 are MNHNS and SASEGT. CDR3 in DNA: TGTGCCACCGAGGGACAGTTAGGTGGACCCCTCCACTTT. This gives the protein CATEGQLGGPLHF.